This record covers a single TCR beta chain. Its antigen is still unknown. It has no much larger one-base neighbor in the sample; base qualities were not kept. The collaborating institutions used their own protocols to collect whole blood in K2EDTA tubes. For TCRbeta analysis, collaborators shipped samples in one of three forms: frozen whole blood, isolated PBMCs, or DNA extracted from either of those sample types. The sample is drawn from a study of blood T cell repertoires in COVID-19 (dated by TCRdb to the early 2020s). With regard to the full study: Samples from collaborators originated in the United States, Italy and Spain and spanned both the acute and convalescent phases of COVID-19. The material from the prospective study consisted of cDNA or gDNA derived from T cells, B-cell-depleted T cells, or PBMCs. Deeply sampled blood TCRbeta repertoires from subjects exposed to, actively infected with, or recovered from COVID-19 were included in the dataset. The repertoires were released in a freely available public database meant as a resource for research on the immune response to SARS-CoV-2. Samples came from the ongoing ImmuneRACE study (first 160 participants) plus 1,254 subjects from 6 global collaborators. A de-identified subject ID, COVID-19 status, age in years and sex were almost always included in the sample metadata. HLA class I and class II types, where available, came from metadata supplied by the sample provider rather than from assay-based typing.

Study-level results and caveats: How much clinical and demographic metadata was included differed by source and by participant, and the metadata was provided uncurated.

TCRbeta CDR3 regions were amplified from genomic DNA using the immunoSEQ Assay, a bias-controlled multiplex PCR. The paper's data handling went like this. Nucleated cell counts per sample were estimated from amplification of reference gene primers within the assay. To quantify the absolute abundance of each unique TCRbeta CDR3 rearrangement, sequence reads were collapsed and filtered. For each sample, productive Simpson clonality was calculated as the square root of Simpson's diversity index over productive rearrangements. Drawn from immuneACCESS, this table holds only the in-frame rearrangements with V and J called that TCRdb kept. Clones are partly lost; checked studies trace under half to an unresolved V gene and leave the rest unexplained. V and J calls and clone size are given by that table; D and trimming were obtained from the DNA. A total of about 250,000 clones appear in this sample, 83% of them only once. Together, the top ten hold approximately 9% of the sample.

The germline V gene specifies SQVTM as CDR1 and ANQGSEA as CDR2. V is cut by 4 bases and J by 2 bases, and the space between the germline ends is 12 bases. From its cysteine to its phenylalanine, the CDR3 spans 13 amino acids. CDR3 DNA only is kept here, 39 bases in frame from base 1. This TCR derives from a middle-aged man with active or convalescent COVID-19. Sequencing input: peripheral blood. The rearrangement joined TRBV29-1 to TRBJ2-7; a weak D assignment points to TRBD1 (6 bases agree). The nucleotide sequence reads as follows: TGCAGCGTTGGGACAGCCACGACCTACGAGCAGTACTTC. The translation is CSVGTATTYEQYF.